The following is a T cell receptor beta chain sequence with its context. Its specific antigen is unknown. Per-base qualities were not stored, and no clone one base away is much larger. Collaborating institutions collected whole blood in K2EDTA tubes following their own protocols. For TCRbeta analysis, collaborators shipped samples in one of three forms: frozen whole blood, isolated PBMCs, or DNA extracted from either of those sample types. TCRbeta CDR3 regions were amplified from genomic DNA using the immunoSEQ Assay, a bias-controlled multiplex PCR. In the paper's pipeline: Within the assay, amplification of reference gene primers was used to estimate how many nucleated cells each sample contained. To quantify the absolute abundance of each unique TCRbeta CDR3 rearrangement, sequence reads were collapsed and filtered. For each sample, productive Simpson clonality was calculated as the square root of Simpson's diversity index across productive rearrangements. The source is immuneACCESS, and TCRdb retained only in-frame sequences with V and J called. Part of the clones is not carried over; for the studies checked, unresolved V genes explain less than half of this, and the remainder is unexplained. V, J and clone size derive from that table, while D and trimming were established from the DNA sequence. The sample has 200,000 to 250,000 clones on record, roughly 84% of them singletons. The ten largest clones capture about 1% of the sample.

This entry belongs to a study of blood T cell repertoires in COVID-19 (dated by TCRdb to 2018 to 2020). Background on the whole study: Samples from collaborators originated in the United States, Italy and Spain and spanned both the acute and convalescent phases of COVID-19. The material from the prospective study consisted of cDNA or gDNA derived from T cells, B-cell-depleted T cells, or PBMCs. Subjects who had been exposed to COVID-19, were actively infected with it, or had recovered from it provided the deeply sampled blood TCRbeta repertoires that made up the dataset. The repertoires were made available in a free public database intended to serve as a resource for research on the immune response to SARS-CoV-2. The samples were drawn from the first 160 participants of the ongoing ImmuneRACE study and from under 1,500 subjects provided by 6 global collaborators. The sample metadata nearly always contained a de-identified subject ID, COVID-19 status, age in years and sex. Where available, HLA class I and class II types were obtained from metadata supplied by the sample provider rather than from assay-based typing. General conclusions and limits of the study: The amount of clinical and demographic metadata varied by source and participant and was provided uncurated.

The CDR3, cysteine through phenylalanine, is 14 amino acids long. Only the CDR3 region is kept as DNA, spanning 42 bases read in frame from base 1. Ends trimmed: V by 6 bases, J by 1 base; bases unmatched to a gene: 2. The CDR1 and CDR2 encoded by the germline V gene are KGHDR and SFDVKD. This chain joins TRBV24-1 to TRBJ2-3; 8 junctional bases match TRBD1. Material: peripheral blood. The sequence was collected from a man aged 35-49 years with acute or convalescent COVID-19. The CDR3 sequence is CATSQTGGTDTQYF. Read as DNA, the sequence is TGTGCCACCAGTCAGACAGGGGGCACAGATACGCAGTATTTT.